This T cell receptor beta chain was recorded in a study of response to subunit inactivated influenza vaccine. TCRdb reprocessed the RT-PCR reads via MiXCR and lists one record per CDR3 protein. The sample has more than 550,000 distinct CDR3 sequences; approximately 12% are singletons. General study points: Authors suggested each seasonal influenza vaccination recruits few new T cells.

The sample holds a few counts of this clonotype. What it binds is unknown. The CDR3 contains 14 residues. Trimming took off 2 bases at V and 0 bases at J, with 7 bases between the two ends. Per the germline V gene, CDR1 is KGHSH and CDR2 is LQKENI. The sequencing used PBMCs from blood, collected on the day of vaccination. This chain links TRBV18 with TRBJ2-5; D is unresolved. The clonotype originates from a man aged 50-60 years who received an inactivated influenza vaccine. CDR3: CASSPVTYQETQYF. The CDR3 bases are TGTGCCAGCTCACCAGTTACATACCAAGAGACCCAGTACTTC. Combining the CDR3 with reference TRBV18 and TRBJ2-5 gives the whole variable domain NAGVMQNPRHLVRRRGQEARLRCSPMKGHSHVYWYRQLPEEGLKFMVYLQKENIIDESGMPKERFSAEFPKEGPSILRIQQVVRGDSAAYFCASSPVTYQETQYFGPGTRLLVL.